This TCR beta chain emerged from a study of identical twins. About this clonotype: Its antigen is not known.

Germline V gene data show CDR1 as DFQATT and CDR2 as SNEGSKA (reference sequence). This CDR3 is 12 amino acids long. No donor was unhealthy or non-Caucasian. Through template switching, a universal primer site was introduced, and the cDNA contained unique molecular identifiers. TCRdb passed the 5' RACE reads through MiXCR, listing each CDR3 protein once. The repertoire consists of more than 1.5 million distinct CDR3 sequences, with about 31% occurring once and the leading ten covering around 0.3%. Study-wide results and limits: Zero-insertion analyses could be partly confounded by invariant MAIT and iNKT cells. Within beta out-of-frame sequences, the excess sharing observed between twins was weaker.

The chain has TRBV20-1 and TRBJ2-7; 14 nucleotides align to TRBD2. Sequenced input: cord blood. The sequence was obtained from a newborn girl in good health. In nucleotides, the CDR3 is TGCAGCGGGACTAGCGGGAGATACGAGCAGTACTTC. Amino acids: CSGTSGRYEQYF.